This T cell receptor (beta chain) was identified in a study of T cells expressing NK-cell markers. Germline-derived CDR1 and CDR2 are MNHEY and SVGAGI. The CDR3 is 13 amino acids. One entry per CDR3 protein, without DNA, is what TCRdb gives after re-calling the 5' RACE reads. The sample shows about 390,000 distinct CDR3 sequences, and approximately 12% sits with its ten largest clones. The sample taken for sequencing was blood T cells: a sorted CD56 or NKG2C T cell subset, CD4+ or CD8+ T cells, or bulk PBMC T cells (not recorded which). The TCR originated in a woman between 45 and 60 years old in good health. The chain recombines TRBV6-5 with TRBJ1-2; the D gene TCRdb calls, TRBD1, cannot be checked with no DNA. The CDR3 reads CASSSWQAAGYTF.